This TCR beta chain was sequenced in a study of cytomegalovirus exposure and HLA in healthy donors. PCR employed 60 Vbeta and 13 Jbeta primers. Profiled with immunoSEQ multiplex PCR; TCRdb holds only in-frame clones, not every one. The table shows some 150,000 clones, with 65% to 85% occurring only once. Trimming pared 5 bases from V and 0 bases from J, leaving 12 bases between. Looked up from germline, CDR1 is LNHDA and CDR2 is SQIVND (reference sequence). CDR3 length: 15 residues. The sequence derives from a woman aged 35 to 49 in good health and CMV-seropositive. Sequences were obtained from PBMCs. The chain is built from TRBV19 and TRBJ2-3, with D possibly matching TRBD2 (5 bases). CDR3 bases: TGTGCCAGTAGTCCACTGACGGGGAGCACAGATACGCAGTATTTT. This gives the protein CASSPLTGSTDTQYF.